The sample holds many counts of the clone carrying this TCR beta chain. What it recognizes is unknown. The germline V gene encodes CDR1 MNHEY and CDR2 SVGAGI. The CDR3 contains 13 residues. The ends were cut back, 10 bases at V and 10 bases at J, with 20 bases in the middle. As part of library construction, unique molecular identifiers were attached to individual cDNA molecules. TCRdb re-analysed the 5' RACE reads in MiXCR, keeping a single row per CDR3 protein. The data contain tens of thousands of distinct CDR3 sequences, around 4.5% of them seen just once; the ten biggest clones take up less than 20%. This entry comes from a study of early T cells in non-severe SARS-CoV-2 infection. Study findings and constraints: The study's VDJdb matching favored anti-spike CD8 responses and missed private and CD4 specificities.

The gene calls are TRBV6-5 and TRBJ2-1; D assignment may be TRBD1 or TRBD2 (5 bases each). This receptor was taken from an adult who was a healthcare worker with PCR-confirmed SARS-CoV-2 infection or an uninfected control (not recorded which). The sample taken for sequencing was whole blood. For the CDR3, the DNA is TGTGCCACCCGCCCCCGGGGCACCGGGGAGCAGTTCTTC. Protein sequence: CATRPRGTGEQFF.